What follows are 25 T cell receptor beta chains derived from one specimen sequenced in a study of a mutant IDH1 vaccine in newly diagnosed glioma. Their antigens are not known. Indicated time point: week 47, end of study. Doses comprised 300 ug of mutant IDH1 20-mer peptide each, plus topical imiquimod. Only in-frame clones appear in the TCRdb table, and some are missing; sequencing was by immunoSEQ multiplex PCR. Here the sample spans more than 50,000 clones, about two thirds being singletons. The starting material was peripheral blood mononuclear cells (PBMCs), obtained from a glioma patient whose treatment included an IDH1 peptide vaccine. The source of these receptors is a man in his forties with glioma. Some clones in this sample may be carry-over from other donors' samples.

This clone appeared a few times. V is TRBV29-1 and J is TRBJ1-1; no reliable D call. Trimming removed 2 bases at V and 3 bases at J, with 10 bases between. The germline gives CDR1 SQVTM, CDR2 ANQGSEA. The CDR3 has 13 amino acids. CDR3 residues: CSVELGWDTEAFF. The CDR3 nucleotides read TGCAGCGTTGAATTGGGATGGGACACTGAAGCTTTCTTT.

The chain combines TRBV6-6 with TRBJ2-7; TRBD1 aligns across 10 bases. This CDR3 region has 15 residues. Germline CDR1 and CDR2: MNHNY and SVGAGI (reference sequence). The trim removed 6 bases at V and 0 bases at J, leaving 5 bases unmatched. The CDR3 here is CASRKGTGASYEQYF. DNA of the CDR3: TGTGCCAGCAGAAAAGGGACAGGGGCCTCCTACGAGCAGTACTTC.

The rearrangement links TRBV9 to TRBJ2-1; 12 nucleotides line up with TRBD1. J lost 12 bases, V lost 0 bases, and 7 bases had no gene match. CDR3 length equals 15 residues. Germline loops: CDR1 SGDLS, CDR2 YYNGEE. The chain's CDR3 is CASSVEGQGARGQFF. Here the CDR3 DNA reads TGTGCCAGCAGCGTAGAGGGACAGGGGGCGCGTGGGCAGTTCTTC.

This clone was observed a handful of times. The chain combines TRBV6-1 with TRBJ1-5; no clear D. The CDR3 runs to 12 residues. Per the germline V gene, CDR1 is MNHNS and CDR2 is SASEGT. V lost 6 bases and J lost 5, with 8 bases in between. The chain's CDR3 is CASRDTYQPQHF. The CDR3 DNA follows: TGTGCCAGCAGAGACACCTATCAGCCCCAGCATTTT.

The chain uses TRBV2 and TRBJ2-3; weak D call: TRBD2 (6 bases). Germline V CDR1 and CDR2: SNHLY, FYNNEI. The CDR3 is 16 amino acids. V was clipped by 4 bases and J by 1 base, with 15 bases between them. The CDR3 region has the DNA TGTGCCAGCAGTGTAGGAGGGCCTATGGGCACAGATACGCAGTATTTT. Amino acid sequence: CASSVGGPMGTDTQYF.

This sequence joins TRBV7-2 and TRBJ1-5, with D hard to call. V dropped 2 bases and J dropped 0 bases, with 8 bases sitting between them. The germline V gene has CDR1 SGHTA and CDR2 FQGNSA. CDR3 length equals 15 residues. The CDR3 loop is CASSLRRYSNQPQHF. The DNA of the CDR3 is TGTGCCAGCAGCTTACGTCGGTATAGCAATCAGCCCCAGCATTTT. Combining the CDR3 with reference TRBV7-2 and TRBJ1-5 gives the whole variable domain GAGVSQSPSNKVTEKGKDVELRCDPISGHTALYWYRQSLGQGLEFLIYFQGNSAPDKSGLPSDRFSAERTGGSVSTLTIQRTQQEDSAVYLCASSLRRYSNQPQHFGDGTRLSIL.

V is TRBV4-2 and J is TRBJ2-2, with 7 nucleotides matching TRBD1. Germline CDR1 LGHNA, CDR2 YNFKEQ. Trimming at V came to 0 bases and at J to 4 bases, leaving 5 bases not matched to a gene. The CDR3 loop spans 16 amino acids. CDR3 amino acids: CASSQDDRAGTGELFF. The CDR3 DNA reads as TGTGCCAGCAGCCAAGACGACAGGGCGGGCACCGGGGAGCTGTTTTTT.

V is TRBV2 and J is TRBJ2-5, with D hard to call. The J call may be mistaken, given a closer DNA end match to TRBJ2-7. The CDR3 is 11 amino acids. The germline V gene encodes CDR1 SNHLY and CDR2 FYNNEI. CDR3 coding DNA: TGTGCCAGCAGTCTCCTTTACGAGCAGTACTTC. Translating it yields CASSLLYEQYF.

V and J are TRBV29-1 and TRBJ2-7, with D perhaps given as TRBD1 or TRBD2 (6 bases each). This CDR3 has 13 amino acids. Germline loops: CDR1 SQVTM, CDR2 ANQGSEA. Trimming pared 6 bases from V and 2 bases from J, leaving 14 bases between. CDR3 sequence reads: CSVKKGEAYEQYF. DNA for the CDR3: TGCAGCGTAAAAAAGGGGGAGGCCTACGAGCAGTACTTC.

The CDR3: CASSIPGGNQPQHF. DNA of the CDR3: TGTGCCAGTAGTATCCCAGGCGGCAATCAGCCCCAGCATTTT. The V gene is TRBV19, the J gene TRBJ1-5; D gene uncertain. The CDR3 contains 14 residues. V was clipped by 3 bases and J by 2 bases, with 8 bases between them. The germline gives CDR1 LNHDA, CDR2 SQIVND (reference sequence). Full variable domain (rest looked up from reference TRBV19 and TRBJ1-5): DGGITQSPKYLFRKEGQNVTLSCEQNLNHDAMYWYRQDPGQGLRLIYYSQIVNDFQKGDIAEGYSVSREKKESFPLTVTSAQKNPTAFYLCASSIPGGNQPQHFGDGTRLSIL.

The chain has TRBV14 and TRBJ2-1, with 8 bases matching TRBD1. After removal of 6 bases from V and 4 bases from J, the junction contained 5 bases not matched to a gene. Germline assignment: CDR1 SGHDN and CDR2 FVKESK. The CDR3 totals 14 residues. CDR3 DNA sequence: TGTGCCAGCAGGCGTGGGACAGGATACAATGAGCAGTTCTTC. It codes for CASRRGTGYNEQFF.

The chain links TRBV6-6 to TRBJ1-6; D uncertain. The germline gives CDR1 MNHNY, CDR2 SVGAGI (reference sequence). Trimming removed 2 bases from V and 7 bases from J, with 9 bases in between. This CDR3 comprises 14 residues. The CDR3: CASSYAGGNSPLHF. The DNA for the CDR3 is TGTGCCAGCAGTTACGCAGGTGGAAATTCACCCCTCCACTTT.

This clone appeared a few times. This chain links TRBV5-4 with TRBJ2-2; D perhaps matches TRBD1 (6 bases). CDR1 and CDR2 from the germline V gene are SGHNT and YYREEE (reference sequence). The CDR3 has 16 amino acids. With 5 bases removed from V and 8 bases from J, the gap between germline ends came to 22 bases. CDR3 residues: CASRTGTRAREGELFF. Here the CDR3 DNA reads TGTGCCAGCAGAACCGGGACACGTGCGAGAGAGGGGGAGCTGTTTTTT.

In nucleotides, the CDR3 is TGTGCCAGCTCACCCGGACAGTACGAGCAGTACTTC. Protein sequence: CASSPGQYEQYF. The J gene is TRBJ2-7, the V gene TRBV18, with a possible D match to TRBD1 (6 bases). This CDR3 has 12 residues. The germline CDR1 and CDR2 sequences are KGHSH and LQKENI. Trimming stripped 3 bases from V and 4 bases from J, with 7 bases between.

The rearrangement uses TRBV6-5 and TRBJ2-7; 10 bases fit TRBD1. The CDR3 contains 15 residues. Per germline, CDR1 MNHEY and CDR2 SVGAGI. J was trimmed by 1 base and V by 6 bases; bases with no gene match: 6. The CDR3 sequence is CASRQTGGASYEQYF. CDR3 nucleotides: TGTGCCAGCAGGCAGACAGGGGGCGCGTCCTACGAGCAGTACTTC.

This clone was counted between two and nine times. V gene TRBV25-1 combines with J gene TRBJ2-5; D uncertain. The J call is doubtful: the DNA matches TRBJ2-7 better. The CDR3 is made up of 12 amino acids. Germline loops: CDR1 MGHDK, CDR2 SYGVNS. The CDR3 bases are TGTGCCAGCAGTGTTACGTACGACGAGCAGTACTTC. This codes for CASSVTYDEQYF.

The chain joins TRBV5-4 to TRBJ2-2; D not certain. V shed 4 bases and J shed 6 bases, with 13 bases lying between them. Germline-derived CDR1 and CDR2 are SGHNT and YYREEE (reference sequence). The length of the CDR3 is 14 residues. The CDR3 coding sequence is TGTGCCAGCAGCCCCGGAGTCGCCTCCGGGGAGCTGTTTTTT. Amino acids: CASSPGVASGELFF.

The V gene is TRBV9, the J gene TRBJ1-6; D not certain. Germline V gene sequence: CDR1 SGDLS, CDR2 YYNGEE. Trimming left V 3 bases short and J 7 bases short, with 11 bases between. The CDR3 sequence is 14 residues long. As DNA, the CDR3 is TGTGCCAGCAGCGCACGGACCCGGAATTCACCCCTCCACTTT. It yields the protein CASSARTRNSPLHF.

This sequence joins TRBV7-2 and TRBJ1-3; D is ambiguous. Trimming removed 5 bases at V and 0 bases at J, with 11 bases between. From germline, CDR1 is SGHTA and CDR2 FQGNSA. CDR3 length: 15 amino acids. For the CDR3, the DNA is TGTGCCAGCAGCCGCCTGATGGTCTCTGGAAACACCATATATTTT. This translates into CASSRLMVSGNTIYF.

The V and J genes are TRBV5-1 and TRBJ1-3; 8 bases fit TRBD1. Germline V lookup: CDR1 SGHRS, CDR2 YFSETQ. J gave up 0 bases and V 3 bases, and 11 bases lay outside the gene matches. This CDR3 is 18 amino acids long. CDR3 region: CASSSGWTGPLSGNTIYF. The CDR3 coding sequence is TGCGCCAGCAGCTCTGGATGGACAGGGCCCCTCTCTGGAAACACCATATATTTT.

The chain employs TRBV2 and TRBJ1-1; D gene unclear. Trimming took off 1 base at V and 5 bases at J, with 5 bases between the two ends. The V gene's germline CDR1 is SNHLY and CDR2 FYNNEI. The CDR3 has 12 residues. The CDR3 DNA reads TGTGCCAGCAGTGAAGAGGAGACTGAAGCTTTCTTT. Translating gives CASSEEETEAFF.

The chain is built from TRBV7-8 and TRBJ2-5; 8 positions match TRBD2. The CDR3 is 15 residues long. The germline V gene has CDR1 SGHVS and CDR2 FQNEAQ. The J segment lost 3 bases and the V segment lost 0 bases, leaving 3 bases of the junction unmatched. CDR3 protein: CASSLAGSGEETQYF. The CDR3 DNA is TGTGCCAGCAGCTTAGCGGGTAGCGGGGAAGAGACCCAGTACTTC.

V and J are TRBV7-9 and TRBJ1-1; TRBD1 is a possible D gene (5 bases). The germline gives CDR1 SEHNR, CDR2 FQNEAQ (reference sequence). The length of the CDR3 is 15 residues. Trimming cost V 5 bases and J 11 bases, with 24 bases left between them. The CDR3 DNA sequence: TGTGCCAGCAGCCCATCCCCCACCCACCAGGGCTGGGCTTTCTTT. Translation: CASSPSPTHQGWAFF.

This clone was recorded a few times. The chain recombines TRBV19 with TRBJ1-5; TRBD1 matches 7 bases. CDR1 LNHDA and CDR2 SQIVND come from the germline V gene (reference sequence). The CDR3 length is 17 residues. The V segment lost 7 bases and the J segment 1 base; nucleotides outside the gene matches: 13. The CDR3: CASTSDRMGSSNQPQHF. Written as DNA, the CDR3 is TGTGCCAGTACCTCGGACAGGATGGGGTCAAGCAATCAGCCCCAGCATTTT.

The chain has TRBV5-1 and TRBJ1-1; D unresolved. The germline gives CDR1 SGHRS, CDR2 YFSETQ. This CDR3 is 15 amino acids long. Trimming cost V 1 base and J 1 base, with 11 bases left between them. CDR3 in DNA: TGCGCCAGCAGCTTGTACGGGAGAGAGAACACTGAAGCTTTCTTT. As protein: CASSLYGRENTEAFF.